Sequencing of this T cell receptor (beta chain) was carried out in a study of T cell clones after liver transplantation. About the study: TCRbeta sequencing after a pre-transplant mixed lymphocyte reaction identified graft-donor-reactive clones, later tracked in post-transplant blood. Standard immunosuppression, with no induction, continued until 12-24 months after transplant.

Clones were sequenced by immunoSEQ multiplex PCR, and TCRdb holds only the in-frame ones, with some missing. The sample shows approximately 75,000 clones, about four fifths of them seen only once. The ends were cut back, 0 bases at V and 0 bases at J, with 14 bases in the middle. The CDR3 contains 16 residues. Germline V CDR1 and CDR2: SQVTM, ANQGSEA. The TCR was taken from a human patient who received a liver transplant. Among the T cells, some may be from the graft donor. The rearrangement uses TRBV29-1 and TRBJ1-1, with TRBD1 as a possible D gene (6 bases). The sample in question was CD4+ T cells from blood, obtained 12 months after liver transplant. In DNA, the CDR3 is TGCAGCGTTGAAGACCCCAAACAGGGAATGAACACTGAAGCTTTCTTT. It yields the protein CSVEDPKQGMNTEAFF.